The 4 T cell receptor beta chains below come from one sample, sequenced in a study of control samples from healthy donors and cancer patients. Produced via immunoSEQ multiplex PCR; TCRdb's table is partial and in-frame only. The data hold 150,000 or so clones, with around 93% observed a single time. Sequenced input: blood. These receptors were obtained from a woman in her forties or fifties in good health.

This chain uses TRBV20-1 with TRBJ1-1; maybe TRBD1 (5 bases). The CDR3 runs 18 residues. The V end was cut by 3 bases, the J end by 0 bases, with 23 bases between. CDR1 is DFQATT, CDR2 SNEGSKA, per germline (reference sequence). The CDR3 DNA follows: TGCAGTGCTAGTAGGTTAAAGAGGGGCCCCAAAATGAACACTGAAGCTTTCTTT. Translation: CSASRLKRGPKMNTEAFF.

The gene calls are TRBV6-1 and TRBJ1-4; D ambiguous. Germline V CDR1 and CDR2: MNHNS, SASEGT. This CDR3 is built from 16 residues. The germline V and J ends were trimmed by 0 bases and 10 bases, with 18 bases remaining between them. The CDR3 nucleotides read TGTGCCAGCAGTGAAGCGGCCATTCAAAAGAGTGGAAAACTGTTTTTT. This gives the protein CASSEAAIQKSGKLFF.

This clone was seen once. The J gene is TRBJ2-3, the V gene TRBV2, with TRBD1 identical over 8 bases. This CDR3 contains 13 residues. V shed 8 bases, J shed 6 bases, and the junction held 7 bases outside the gene matches. CDR1 SNHLY and CDR2 FYNNEI come from the germline V gene. CDR3 coding DNA: TGTGCCAGCCGCCGGCAGGGGGCTGATACGCAGTATTTT. Its translation: CASRRQGADTQYF.

Here the CDR3 DNA reads TGTGCCAGCAGTTTAAGGGGGGATGGCTACACCTTC. Its translation: CASSLRGDGYTF. The V call is TRBV28, the J call TRBJ1-2; a weak D match, TRBD1 (6 bases). CDR3 length: 12 residues. Germline-derived CDR1 and CDR2 are MDHEN and SYDVKM. The ends were cut back, 2 bases at V and 6 bases at J, with 7 bases in the middle.